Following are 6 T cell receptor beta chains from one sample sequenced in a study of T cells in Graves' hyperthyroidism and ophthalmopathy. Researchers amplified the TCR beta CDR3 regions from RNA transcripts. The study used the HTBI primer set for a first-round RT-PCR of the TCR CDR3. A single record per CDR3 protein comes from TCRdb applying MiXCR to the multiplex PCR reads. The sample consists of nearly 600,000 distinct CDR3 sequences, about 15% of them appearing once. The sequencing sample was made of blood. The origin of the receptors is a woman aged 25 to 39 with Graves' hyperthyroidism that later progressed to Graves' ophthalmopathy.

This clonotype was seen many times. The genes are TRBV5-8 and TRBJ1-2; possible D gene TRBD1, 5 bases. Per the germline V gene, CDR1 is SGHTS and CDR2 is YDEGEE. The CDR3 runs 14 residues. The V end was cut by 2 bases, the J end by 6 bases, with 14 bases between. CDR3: CASSFLTAPDGYTF. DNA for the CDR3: TGTGCCAGCAGCTTCCTGACAGCCCCGGATGGCTACACCTTC.

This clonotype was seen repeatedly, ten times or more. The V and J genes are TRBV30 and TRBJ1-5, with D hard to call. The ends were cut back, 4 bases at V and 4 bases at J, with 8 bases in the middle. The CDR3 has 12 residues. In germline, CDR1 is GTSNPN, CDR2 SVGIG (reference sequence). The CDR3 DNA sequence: TGTGCCTGGACCTCGGGAAATCAGCCCCAGCATTTT. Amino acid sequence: CAWTSGNQPQHF.

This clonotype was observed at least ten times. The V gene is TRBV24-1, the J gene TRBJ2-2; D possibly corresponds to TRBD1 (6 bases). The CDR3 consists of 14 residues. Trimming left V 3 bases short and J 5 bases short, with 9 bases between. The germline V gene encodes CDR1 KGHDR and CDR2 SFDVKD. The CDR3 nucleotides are TGTGCCACCAGTGATCTCACAGGGACCGGGGAGCTGTTTTTT. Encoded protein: CATSDLTGTGELFF.

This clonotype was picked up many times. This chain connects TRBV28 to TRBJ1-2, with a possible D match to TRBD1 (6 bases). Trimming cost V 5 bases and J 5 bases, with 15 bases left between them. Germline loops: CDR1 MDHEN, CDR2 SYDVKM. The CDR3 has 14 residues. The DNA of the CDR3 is TGTGCCAGCAGTCCCCACTCAGGGGATTATGGCTACACCTTC. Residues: CASSPHSGDYGYTF.

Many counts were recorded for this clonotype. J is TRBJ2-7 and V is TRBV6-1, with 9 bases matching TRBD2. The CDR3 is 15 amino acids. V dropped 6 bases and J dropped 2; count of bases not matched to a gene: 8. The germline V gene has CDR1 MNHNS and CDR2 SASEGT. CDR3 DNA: TGTGCCAGCAGACCAAGACTAGCGGACGCCTACGAGCAGTACTTC. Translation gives CASRPRLADAYEQYF.

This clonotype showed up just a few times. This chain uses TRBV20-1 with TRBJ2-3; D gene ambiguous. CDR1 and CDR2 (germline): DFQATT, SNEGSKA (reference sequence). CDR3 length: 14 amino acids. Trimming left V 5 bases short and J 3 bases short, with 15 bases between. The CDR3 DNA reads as TGCAGTGCTGGAGCGCTGGACGGTACAGATACGCAGTATTTT. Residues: CSAGALDGTDTQYF.